A selection of T cell receptor beta chains follows, all from one sample in a study of CD8 T cells in Susac syndrome. TCRdb used MiXCR to reprocess the immunoSEQ multiplex PCR reads, holding one entry per CDR3 protein. Found here are over 350,000 distinct CDR3 sequences, about 85% of them singletons; the top ten hold approximately 0.12%. Input material: CD8+ T cells from PBMCs. The receptors come from a human donor with multiple sclerosis. CDR3s include the opening cysteine and the closing phenylalanine or tryptophan. D genes are given only for firm matches. Size tells how often a clone was seen (once, few, many) or the class of an expanded clone, and some rows leave it out.

J,length,size,D,V,CDR3,DNA
TRBJ2-5,10,few,NA,TRBV11-2,CASGSEAQYF,TGTGCCAGCGGATCAGAGGCCCAGTACTTC
TRBJ1-1,15,NA,NA,TRBV5-8,CASSPRDEVDTEAFF,TGTGCCAGCAGCCCCAGGGACGAAGTTGACACTGAAGCTTTCTTT
TRBJ1-6,15,NA,NA,TRBV5-1,CASSSDDRLNSPLHF,TGCGCCAGCAGCTCAGACGACAGGTTGAATTCACCCCTCCACTTT
TRBJ1-2,17,NA,TRBD1,TRBV4-1,CASSQDGAGGVGRGYTF,TGCGCCAGCAGCCAAGATGGGGCAGGGGGAGTCGGTCGAGGCTACACCTTC
TRBJ2-7,16,NA,NA,TRBV27,CASSLSGIGEAYEQYF,TGTGCCAGCAGTTTAAGTGGGATAGGGGAAGCGTACGAGCAGTACTTC
TRBJ1-5,14,NA,NA,TRBV9,CASSGAGEGWPQHF,TGTGCCAGCAGCGGAGCAGGGGAAGGTTGGCCCCAGCATTTT
TRBJ1-1,15,NA,TRBD1,TRBV18,CASSPTGPQNTEAFF,TGTGCCAGCTCCCCGACAGGGCCCCAGAACACTGAAGCTTTCTTT
TRBJ2-7,14,NA,NA,TRBV24-1,CATSVYSQGHEQYF,TGTGCCACCAGCGTATACTCGCAGGGACACGAGCAGTACTTC
TRBJ2-2,18,NA,TRBD2,TRBV3-1,CASSQDYPSGLNTGELFF,TGTGCCAGCAGCCAAGATTACCCTAGCGGGCTTAACACCGGGGAGCTGTTTTTT
TRBJ1-1,14,once,NA,TRBV2,CASSPSGVFTEAFF,TGTGCCAGCAGTCCATCAGGGGTCTTCACTGAAGCTTTCTTT
TRBJ2-3,15,once,NA,TRBV7-7,CASSPRVGGTDTQYF,TGTGCTAGCAGCCCCCGGGTGGGGGGCACAGATACGCAGTATTTT
TRBJ2-7,14,NA,TRBD1,TRBV2,CASSPGQGFDEQYF,TGTGCCAGCAGCCCAGGACAGGGTTTTGACGAGCAGTACTTC
TRBJ2-3,14,NA,NA,TRBV29-1,CSVEAPPGPGTQYF,TGCAGCGTTGAAGCCCCTCCGGGCCCGGGGACGCAGTATTTT
TRBJ2-7,13,once,NA,TRBV20-1,CSAETVSNYEQYF,TGCAGTGCCGAGACAGTTTCGAACTACGAGCAGTACTTC
TRBJ2-7,14,NA,TRBD2,TRBV12-3/TRBV12-4,CASSFALAGVEQYF,TGTGCCAGCAGTTTCGCACTAGCGGGAGTTGAGCAGTACTTC
TRBJ2-7,13,few,NA,TRBV28,CASSLSLSYEQYF,TGTGCCAGCAGTTTATCCCTCTCCTACGAGCAGTACTTC
TRBJ2-3,15,NA,TRBD2,TRBV4-2,CASSHERGPTDTQYF,TGTGCCAGCAGCCACGAGCGGGGTCCTACAGATACGCAGTATTTT
TRBJ2-1,15,NA,NA,TRBV4-2,CASSQWGRVGDEQFF,TGTGCCAGCAGCCAATGGGGGAGAGTAGGTGATGAGCAGTTCTTC
TRBJ2-5,13,once,NA,TRBV27,CASGYARAETQYF,TGTGCCAGCGGGTATGCCAGGGCAGAGACCCAGTACTTC
TRBJ2-7,16,NA,NA,TRBV12-3/TRBV12-4,CASSFTLQRTSYEQYF,TGTGCCAGCAGTTTTACCCTCCAGCGGACCTCCTACGAGCAGTACTTC
TRBJ2-1,14,NA,NA,TRBV24-1,CATESGDSYNEQFF,TGTGCCACCGAGAGCGGCGACTCCTACAATGAGCAGTTCTTC
TRBJ2-7,16,NA,TRBD2,TRBV7-9,CASSFTREGSPYEQYF,TGTGCCAGCAGCTTTACCCGGGAGGGCAGCCCCTACGAGCAGTACTTC
TRBJ2-1,15,NA,NA,TRBV5-4,CASSLETGAYNEQFF,TGTGCCAGCAGCTTAGAGACAGGTGCCTACAATGAGCAGTTCTTC
TRBJ2-3,15,NA,NA,TRBV4-1,CASSQLALPTDTQYF,TGCGCCAGCAGCCAACTAGCGCTCCCCACAGATACGCAGTATTTT
TRBJ2-7,15,once,NA,TRBV4-1,CASSQESNRGLEQYF,TGCGCCAGCAGCCAAGAGTCCAACCGGGGACTCGAGCAGTACTTC
TRBJ1-1,13,NA,NA,TRBV30,CAWSVFKTTEAFF,TGTGCCTGGAGTGTATTCAAAACCACTGAAGCTTTCTTT
TRBJ1-6,14,NA,NA,TRBV11-1,CASSRRGNNSPLHF,TGTGCCAGCAGCCGACGAGGGAATAATTCACCCCTCCACTTT
TRBJ1-2,14,once,TRBD1,TRBV2,CASSGDREEDGYTF,TGTGCCAGCAGTGGGGACAGGGAAGAGGATGGCTACACCTTC
TRBJ2-1,15,NA,NA,TRBV20-1,CSAGIEGSSYNEQFF,TGCAGTGCAGGGATCGAGGGGAGCTCCTACAATGAGCAGTTCTTC
TRBJ2-7,12,few,NA,TRBV6-6,CASSFEGDEQYF,TGTGCCAGCAGTTTCGAGGGTGACGAGCAGTACTTC
TRBJ2-5,13,NA,TRBD1,TRBV6-5,CASSGTGGETQYF,TGTGCCAGCTCCGGGACAGGGGGAGAGACCCAGTACTTC
TRBJ1-1,17,NA,TRBD1,TRBV28,CASSLYGTGVGITEAFF,TGTGCCAGCAGTTTATATGGGACAGGGGTGGGTATCACTGAAGCTTTCTTT
TRBJ1-1,10,once,TRBD1,TRBV29-1,CSVETGEAFF,TGCAGCGTTGAGACAGGGGAAGCTTTCTTT
TRBJ1-2,12,few,TRBD1,TRBV5-4,CASRGDRDGYTF,TGTGCCAGCAGAGGGGACAGGGATGGCTACACCTTC
TRBJ1-2,14,NA,TRBD1,TRBV6-6,CASMLGTGTYGYTF,TGTGCCAGCATGTTAGGGACAGGGACCTATGGCTACACCTTC
TRBJ1-1,12,NA,NA,TRBV5-1,CASSLDGLPHSF,TGCGCCAGCAGCTTGGATGGCCTTCCACATTCCTTT
TRBJ1-5,14,NA,NA,TRBV27,CASSLRSNSQPQHF,TGTGCCAGCAGTTTACGAAGCAACAGTCAGCCCCAGCATTTT
TRBJ1-6,18,once,TRBD1,TRBV6-1,CASSEGTGLPTLNSPLHF,TGTGCCAGCAGTGAAGGGACAGGACTTCCTACCCTTAATTCACCCCTCCACTTT
TRBJ1-5,14,NA,TRBD1,TRBV30,CAWSLGQGNQPQHF,TGTGCCTGGAGTCTGGGACAGGGCAATCAGCCCCAGCATTTT
TRBJ2-7,15,NA,TRBD2,TRBV19,CASSIGLAASYEQYF,TGTGCCAGTAGTATAGGACTAGCGGCCTCCTACGAGCAGTACTTC
TRBJ1-1,14,NA,NA,TRBV7-8,CASSGYGQNTEAFF,TGTGCCAGCAGCGGTTATGGACAGAACACTGAAGCTTTCTTT
TRBJ2-1,16,NA,TRBD2,TRBV5-5,CASSLYRAGSYNEQFF,TGTGCCAGCAGCTTGTATCGAGCGGGGTCCTACAATGAGCAGTTCTTC